Detailed here is one TCR beta chain. Its antigen is not identified. Each patient was aged 18 to 65 and had newly diagnosed hyperthyroidism of under 2 months' duration. Isolation of PBMCs was performed on 8.5 to 10 ml fresh peripheral blood. The sample is drawn from a study of T cells in Graves' hyperthyroidism and ophthalmopathy. General observations from the study: Model-based prediction identified ophthalmopathy a median around 6.5 months prior to its onset. Separation of ophthalmopathy from stable hyperthyroidism was achieved by a 13 V-J model.

Trimming removed 0 bases at V and 0 bases at J, with 9 bases between. Germline CDR1 is MNHEY and CDR2 is SVGEGT. The CDR3 consists of 17 residues. The investigators amplified TCR beta CDR3 regions from RNA transcripts. The TCR CDR3 first-round RT-PCR relied on the HTBI primer set. TCRdb re-called the multiplex PCR reads with MiXCR, one entry per CDR3 protein. The table shows hundreds of thousands of distinct CDR3 sequences, with 15% to 17% occurring only once. The clonotype comes from a woman aged 18-35 years with Graves' hyperthyroidism. This chain uses TRBV6-2 or TRBV6-3 with TRBJ2-6, with unresolved D. The sample comprised blood. The CDR3, as DNA: TGTGCCAGCAGTTACTCACTGTCCGGCTCTGGGGCCAACGTCCTGACTTTC. Translated: CASSYSLSGSGANVLTF.